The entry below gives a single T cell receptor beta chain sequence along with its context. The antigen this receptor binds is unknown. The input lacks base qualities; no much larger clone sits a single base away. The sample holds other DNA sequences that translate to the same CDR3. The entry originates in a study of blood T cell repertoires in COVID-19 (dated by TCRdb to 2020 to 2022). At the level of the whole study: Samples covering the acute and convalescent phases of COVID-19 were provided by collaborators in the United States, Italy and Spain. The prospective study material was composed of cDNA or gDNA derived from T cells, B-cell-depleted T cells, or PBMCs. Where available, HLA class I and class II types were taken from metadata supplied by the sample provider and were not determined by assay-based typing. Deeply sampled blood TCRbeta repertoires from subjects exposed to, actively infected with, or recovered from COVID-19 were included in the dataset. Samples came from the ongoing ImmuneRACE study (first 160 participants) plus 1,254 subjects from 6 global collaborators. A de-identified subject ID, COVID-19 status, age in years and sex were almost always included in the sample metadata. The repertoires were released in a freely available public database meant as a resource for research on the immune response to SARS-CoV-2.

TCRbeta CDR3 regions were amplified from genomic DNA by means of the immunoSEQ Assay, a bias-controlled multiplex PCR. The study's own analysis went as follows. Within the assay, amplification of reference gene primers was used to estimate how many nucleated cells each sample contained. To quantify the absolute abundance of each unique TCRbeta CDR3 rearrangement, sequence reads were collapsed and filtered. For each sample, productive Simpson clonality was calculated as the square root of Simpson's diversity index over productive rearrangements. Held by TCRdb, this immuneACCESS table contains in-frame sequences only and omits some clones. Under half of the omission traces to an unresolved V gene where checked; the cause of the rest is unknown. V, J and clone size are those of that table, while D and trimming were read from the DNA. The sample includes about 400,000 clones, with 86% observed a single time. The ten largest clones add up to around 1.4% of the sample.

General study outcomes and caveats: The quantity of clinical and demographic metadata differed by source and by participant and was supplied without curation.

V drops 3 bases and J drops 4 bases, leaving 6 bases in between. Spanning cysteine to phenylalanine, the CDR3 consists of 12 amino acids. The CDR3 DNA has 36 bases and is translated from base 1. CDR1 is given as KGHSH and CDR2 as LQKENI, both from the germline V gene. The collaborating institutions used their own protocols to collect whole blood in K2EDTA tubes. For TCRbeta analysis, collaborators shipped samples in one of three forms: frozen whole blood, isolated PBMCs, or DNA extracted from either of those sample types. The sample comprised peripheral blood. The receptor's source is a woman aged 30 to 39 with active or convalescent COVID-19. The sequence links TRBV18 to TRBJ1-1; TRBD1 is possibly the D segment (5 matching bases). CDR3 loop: CASSPQGTEAFF. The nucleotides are TGTGCCAGCTCACCGCAGGGCACTGAAGCTTTCTTT.